This entry concerns a single TCR beta chain. This clonotype was counted only a few times. Its specific antigen is unknown. Per-base qualities were not stored, and no clone one base away is much larger. Libraries were built with RT-PCR. Sequencing instrument: Illumina HiSeq 2500. TCRdb reran the public reads through fastp at Q25 and MiXCR, keeping productive beta chains. One record per CDR3 amino acid sequence lists the most common genes and DNA. This sample has fewer than 700,000 distinct CDR3 sequences in its table, and around 13% of those were observed once. The ten largest make up roughly 13% of the sample. In light of the paper, this sample's time point label describes: approximately 47 days after influenza vaccine administration. The CDR3 measures 13 amino acids from cysteine to phenylalanine. Only the CDR3 portion is preserved as DNA: 39 bases, with reading frame beginning at the first base. V has 2 bases trimmed and J has 11 bases trimmed; junction bases matching no gene number 3. From the germline V gene, CDR1 is ENHRY and CDR2 is SYGVKD.

The sample comes from a study of response to subunit inactivated influenza vaccine (dated by TCRdb to the late 2010s). For context, the study as a whole: Deep quantitative T cell receptor repertoire profiling was used in the study to track responses to a trivalent subunit inactivated influenza vaccine.

What the authors observed across the whole study: According to the authors, only a limited number of new T cells may be recruited by each seasonal influenza vaccination.

The TCR sequence derives from a man between 50 and 59 years old who received an inactivated influenza vaccine. Donor details come from another sample of the same person, matched by shared clones. This receptor chain uses TRBV10-3 and TRBJ2-3; 11 nucleotides in the junction match TRBD2. The sample in question was PBMCs from blood, obtained 40 to 50 days after vaccination. The CDR3 reads as follows: CAISEGTSGMQYF. The DNA reads TGTGCCATCAGTGAGGGGACTAGCGGTATGCAGTATTTT.